A single TCR beta chain is shown here with its context. This table comes from immunoSEQ multiplex PCR, and its TCRdb copy is limited to in-frame clones, with some not included. The table shows about 70,000 clones, with under 90% occurring only once. This CDR3 spans 15 amino acids. CDR1 and CDR2 (germline): GTSNPN, SVGIG (reference sequence). Trimming at V came to 0 bases and at J to 5 bases, leaving 8 bases not matched to a gene. This entry comes from a study of T cell responses to AZD1222 COVID-19 vaccine. This clonotype originated in an adult who received the AZD1222 COVID-19 vaccine. The sequenced sample was peripheral blood, obtained 28 days after the second AZD1222 dose. The chain is built from TRBV30 and TRBJ2-5, with 8 bases fitting TRBD2. The CDR3 DNA reads as TGTGCCTGGAGTGTCGACGGGGGGGCCGGTGAGACCCAGTACTTC. Amino acids: CAWSVDGGAGETQYF.